This TCR beta chain was obtained from a study of control samples from healthy donors and cancer patients. This CDR3 contains 16 residues. With V trimmed by 0 bases and J by 4 bases, 7 bases remained unmatched. CDR1 is SGHRS and CDR2 is YFSETQ in the germline V gene. Sequencing was performed with immunoSEQ multiplex PCR; in TCRdb, only in-frame clones are kept and a portion is missing. The table records 150,000 to 200,000 clones, almost 90% of them present only once. The V gene is TRBV5-1, the J gene TRBJ2-1, with 7 nucleotides matching TRBD2. This TCR came from a woman between 50 and 59 years old in good health. The sample taken for sequencing was blood. In DNA, the CDR3 is TGCGCCAGCAGCTTGGGCTCTAGCGGTCCATACAATGAGCAGTTCTTC. Translation gives CASSLGSSGPYNEQFF. Complete variable domain (other parts from reference TRBV5-1 and TRBJ2-1): KAGVTQTPRYLIKTRGQQVTLSCSPISGHRSVSWYQQTPGQGLQFLFEYFSETQRNKGNFPGRFSGRQFSNSRSEMNVSTLELGDSALYLCASSLGSSGPYNEQFFGPGTRLTVL.